The text below deals with one T cell receptor (beta chain). Its matching antigen is unknown. The sample originates from a study of cytomegalovirus exposure and HLA in healthy donors. Findings and caveats of the study: Subsequent analysis of the 110 or so validation repertoires found a tendency for first-cohort TCR clusters to co-occur.

The V end was cut by 4 bases, the J end by 11 bases, with 14 bases between. CDR1 is MGHDK, CDR2 SYGVNS, per germline. The CDR3 has 12 amino acids. The data were produced by immunoSEQ multiplex PCR, yet TCRdb's version contains in-frame clones alone and is incomplete. The data show 150,000 to 200,000 clones, around nine tenths seen once. V and J are TRBV25-1 and TRBJ1-1; maybe TRBD1 (5 bases). The sequenced material came from PBMCs. The TCR sequence derives from a woman aged 30 to 39 in good health and CMV-seronegative. CDR3 sequence: CASSGGTSGAFF. CDR3 bases: TGTGCCAGCAGTGGAGGGACTTCCGGTGCTTTCTTT.